This section outlines one T cell receptor beta chain sequence together with its context. Its cognate antigen is unknown. The data originate from a study of cytomegalovirus exposure and HLA in healthy donors. Regarding the study as a whole: That first-cohort TCR clusters tended to co-occur in the 95 to 150 validation repertoires was found in a later analysis.

Only in-frame clones appear in the TCRdb table, and some are missing; sequencing was by immunoSEQ multiplex PCR. The data hold about 63,000 clones, with 89% observed a single time. CDR1 and CDR2 from the germline V gene are SGHDT and YYEEEE. The CDR3 has 14 residues. V was pared by 4 bases and J by 2 bases, with 12 bases between. Source material: PBMCs. The V call is TRBV5-6, the J call TRBJ2-5; D not resolved. The sequence derives from a woman under 30 in good health and CMV-seronegative. Here the CDR3 DNA reads TGTGCCAGCAGCCCGGTAGGAGTACAAGAGACCCAGTACTTC. This sequence encodes CASSPVGVQETQYF.